This paragraph reports one T cell receptor beta chain. No cognate antigen has been identified for it. As normal controls, peripheral blood was provided by six healthy donors. This entry is derived from a study of alternative splicing in chronic myeloid leukemia remission (dated by TCRdb to 2019 to 2021). Describing the broader study: RNA sequencing was used to profile peripheral blood from chronic-phase CML patients at diagnosis and at remission, and the results were compared with those from healthy donors. Median ages of about 54 years at diagnosis, 56 to 65 at remission and 30 to 45 for healthy controls were recorded. In terms of female/male counts, the diagnosis samples were 11/5, the remission samples were 8/3 and the controls were 2/4. Trizol was used to extract total RNA from peripheral blood mononuclear cells of diagnosis, remission and control samples. Here is what the overall study found, with its caveats: At remission, blood cell composition had been reconfigured so that it resembled normal controls enriched in lymphoid cells. Strong differences in blood cell composition were observed between timepoints, with a shift from myeloid progenitor enrichment at diagnosis to mature lymphoid enrichment at remission.

Libraries came from bulk RNA-seq. The TruSeq Stranded RNA sample prep kit was used to generate libraries of poly-A-enriched mRNA from an input of approximately 0.9 ug total RNA. Each sample was sequenced in triplicate using paired-end sequencing on a HiSeq 2500. Each mate in the RNA-seq data had a read length of 125 nucleotides. As for the authors' bioinformatics: Reads were trimmed and aligned to hg38 using STAR v2.7, and quality control was done with FASTQC, RSeQC and multiqc. Salmon 0.14.1 was used to quantify gene expression levels as transcripts per million (TPM). Principal component analysis suggested that transcriptomic profiles were not driven by trial, library batch, sequencing batch, treatment regimen or sex. After reprocessing by TCRdb, each CDR3 protein sequence is one entry, and no DNA is given. The V and J calls were determined by TCRdb, not by the authors. For this sample there are roughly 300 distinct CDR3 sequences; approximately 97% appear just once. Of the sample, about 15% falls within the top ten clones.

The CDR3, from cysteine to phenylalanine, totals 16 residues. There is no recorded DNA. Reading the germline V gene (reference sequence) gives CDR1 SEHNR and CDR2 FQNEAQ. This chain is built from TRBV7-9 and TRBJ2-7; the D gene TCRdb calls, TRBD2, cannot be checked with no DNA. The receptor was derived from a person between 30 and 50 years old in good health. The material sequenced was PBMCs. The CDR3 loop reads CASSRADRTGTYEQYF.